These 6 T cell receptor beta chains came from one sample sequenced in a study of T-cell memory formation after mild COVID-19. Via MiXCR, TCRdb re-called the 5' RACE reads, giving one row per CDR3 protein. The repertoire includes about 180,000 distinct CDR3 sequences, about 18% of them detected once, and 3% to 4% sits in the top ten. The material sequenced was PBMCs or a T cell subset sorted from them (not recorded which). These receptors all stem from a young man who had mild COVID-19 (a few samples of this study predate the infection). Cell type and time point are not known.

In its sample, this clonotype was seen many times. The gene calls are TRBV4-3 and TRBJ1-1, with 7 bases matching TRBD1. Per the germline V gene, CDR1 is LGHNA and CDR2 is YSLEER. The CDR3 totals 13 residues. Unmatched junction bases numbered 6, after V lost 6 bases and J lost 5 bases. CDR3 sequence: CASSMTGRTEAFF. The CDR3 DNA sequence: TGCGCCAGCAGTATGACAGGGCGGACTGAAGCTTTCTTT.

The table lists this clonotype with a few counts. This CDR3 reads CASSEYETQYF. CDR3 in DNA: TGTGCCAGCAGTGAGTACGAGACCCAGTACTTC. This sequence joins TRBV2 and TRBJ2-5; no firm D call. CDR1 and CDR2 from the germline V gene are SNHLY and FYNNEI. The CDR3 totals 11 residues. With 3 bases removed from V and 5 bases from J, the gap between germline ends came to 4 bases.

The chain recombines TRBV7-7 with TRBJ2-1; tentatively, D is TRBD2 (5 bases). V was trimmed by 3 bases and J by 10 bases, leaving 10 bases between them. There are 12 residues in the CDR3. Germline V gene lookup returns CDR1 SSHAT and CDR2 FNYEAQ (reference sequence). The CDR3 spells CASSFGGGEQFF. The CDR3 bases are TGTGCCAGCAGCTTTGGTGGCGGGGAGCAGTTCTTC.

This clonotype has just a few counts. The chain recombines TRBV9 with TRBJ1-1; no clear D gene. The V end was cut by 7 bases, the J end by 0 bases, with 13 bases between. The CDR3 is made up of 14 amino acids. Germline V CDR1 and CDR2: SGDLS, YYNGEE. CDR3 sequence reads: CASGDRRMNTEAFF. The CDR3 DNA is TGTGCCAGCGGGGATCGGAGGATGAACACTGAAGCTTTCTTT. Combining the CDR3 with reference TRBV9 and TRBJ1-1 gives the whole variable domain DSGVTQTPKHLITATGQRVTLRCSPRSGDLSVYWYQQSLDQGLQFLIQYYNGEERAKGNILERFSAQQFPDLHSELNLSSLELGDSALYFCASGDRRMNTEAFFGQGTRLTVV.

This clonotype has only a few counts. This chain uses TRBV4-3 with TRBJ1-2; D ambiguous. Germline V gene lookup returns CDR1 LGHNA and CDR2 YSLEER. V was cut by 0 bases and J by 0 bases, with 8 bases left in between. The CDR3 is 15 amino acids. CDR3 nucleotide sequence: TGCGCCAGCAGCCAAGATCTGGGCACTAACTATGGCTACACCTTC. It is translated as CASSQDLGTNYGYTF.

V gene TRBV11-2 combines with J gene TRBJ2-7; 7 nucleotides align to TRBD2. V shed 5 bases and J 4 bases; nucleotides not matched to a gene: 11. Germline CDR1 reads SGHAT; CDR2 reads FQNNGV. The CDR3 has 15 amino acids. CDR3 DNA: TGTGCCAGCAGCCCCCTGGACGGCGGGGGATACGAGCAGTACGTC. It is translated as CASSPLDGGGYEQYV.